The rows below give T cell receptor beta chains drawn from one sample of a study of OX40 agonist ivuxolimab in advanced cancers. TCRdb's table, derived via immunoSEQ multiplex PCR, lists solely in-frame clones and lacks some. The table lists about 60,000 clones, more than 75% of them singletons. Sequencing was performed on CD4+ or CD8+ T cells sorted from blood, taken in a trial of the OX40 agonist ivuxolimab. The origin of the receptors is an adult with an advanced solid tumor such as melanoma, head and neck, liver or kidney cancer. CDR3s include the opening cysteine and the closing phenylalanine or tryptophan.

TRBJ2-2	TRBV10-3	CAISEFRAGGELFF
TRBJ2-7	TRBV6-4	CASSAPLTPGLAGDSYEQYF
TRBJ1-1	TRBV6-5	CASSLLLDTEAFF
TRBJ1-2	TRBV5-4	CASSLGGTGDGYTF
TRBJ1-1	TRBV10-3	CAISESGGNTEAFF
TRBJ1-1	TRBV4-3	CASSQDMGLNTEAFF
TRBJ1-1	TRBV27	CASRYRDGTSTEAFF
TRBJ1-2	TRBV7-8	CASSRFIGTAQKYGYTF
TRBJ1-3	TRBV13	CASSAQGDSGNTIYF
TRBJ2-2	TRBV9	CASSATLGPGELFF
TRBJ1-4	TRBV7-8	CASSPFMTGGVPTNEKLFF
TRBJ2-3	TRBV9	CASSVGGGRATDTQYF
TRBJ2-1	TRBV6-5	CASSHPLAPEQFF
TRBJ1-2	TRBV16	CASSPEDTYGYTF
TRBJ2-3	TRBV7-9	CASRIQGDTQYF
TRBJ2-4	TRBV27	CASSAGGQNIQYF
TRBJ1-2	TRBV5-4	CASSLDMEFYGYTF
TRBJ2-7	TRBV27	CASSLDRGFNEQYF
TRBJ2-2	TRBV18	CASSPPKGAGTGELFF
TRBJ2-1	TRBV5-1	CASSLLRGTYNEQFF
TRBJ2-4	TRBV18	CASSPPKGVGKNIQYF
TRBJ1-1	TRBV19	CASSIDLGRMNTEAFF
TRBJ2-7	TRBV27	CASSQTGRDYEQYF
TRBJ1-1	TRBV13	CASRRREGIEAFF
TRBJ1-1	TRBV7-3	CASSLTDRGPMNTEAFF
TRBJ1-1	TRBV19	CASSIYGLNEAFF
TRBJ1-1	TRBV11-2	CASIVPTEAFF
TRBJ2-3	TRBV25-1	CASSGPWAADTQYF
TRBJ1-1	TRBV7-6	CASRATLSTEAFF
TRBJ1-1	TRBV5-5	CASRKGQGGTEAFF
TRBJ1-1	TRBV2	CASSGAGGRGTEAFF
TRBJ1-1	TRBV11-2	CASSYTGGNTEAFF
TRBJ2-7	TRBV19	CASSRGGDTHEQYF
TRBJ2-1	TRBV19	CASSTRANEQFF
TRBJ1-1	TRBV7-9	CASSWGAGRTEAFF
TRBJ2-2	TRBV4-3	CASSQGVTGELFF
TRBJ2-5	TRBV5-4	CASSPGGSEETQYF
TRBJ2-3	TRBV6-5	CATEGSGGVTDTQYF
TRBJ2-2	TRBV7-9	CASTPGPNTGELFF
TRBJ2-5	TRBV4-1	CASSQEGKASGGRRQTQYF
TRBJ2-7	TRBV6-1	CASKTPGNPLYEQYF
TRBJ2-7	TRBV9	CASSVGVRANEQYF
TRBJ1-2	TRBV5-4	CASSRGTDGYTF
TRBJ2-1	TRBV7-2	CASSWTRDRVHNEQFF